This entry concerns a single TCR beta chain. Assay: immunoSEQ multiplex PCR; the TCRdb copy retains only in-frame clones and omits some. This sample yields over 150,000 clones, of which 70% to 90% are seen a single time; roughly a sixth belongs to the top ten. V was cut by 8 bases and J by 0 bases, with 8 bases left in between. This CDR3 is 13 amino acids long. Germline-derived CDR1 and CDR2 are SGHTA and FQGTGA. This entry belongs to a study of blood T cell repertoires in COVID-19. Study background: From the United States, Italy and Spain came samples of acute and convalescent COVID-19.

The specimen was peripheral blood. The sequence was collected from a man aged 50-60 years with COVID-19, enrolled during active disease. The V and J genes are TRBV7-3 and TRBJ2-1, with D perhaps TRBD1 (5 bases). The chain's CDR3 is CASSDTSYNEQFF. The CDR3 nucleotides are TGTGCCAGCTCGGACACCTCCTACAATGAGCAGTTCTTC.